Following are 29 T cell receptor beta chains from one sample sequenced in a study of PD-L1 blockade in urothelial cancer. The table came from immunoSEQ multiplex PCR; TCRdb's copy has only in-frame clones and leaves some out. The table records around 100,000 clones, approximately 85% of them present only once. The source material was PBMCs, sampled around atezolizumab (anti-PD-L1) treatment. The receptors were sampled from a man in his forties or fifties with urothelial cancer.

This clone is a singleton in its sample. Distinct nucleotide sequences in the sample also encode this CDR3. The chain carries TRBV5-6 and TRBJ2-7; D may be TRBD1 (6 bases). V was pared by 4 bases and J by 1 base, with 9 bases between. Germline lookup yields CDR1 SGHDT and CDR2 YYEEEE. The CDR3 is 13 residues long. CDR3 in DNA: TGTGCCAGCAGCCCAACAGGGTCCTACGAGCAGTACTTC. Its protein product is CASSPTGSYEQYF.

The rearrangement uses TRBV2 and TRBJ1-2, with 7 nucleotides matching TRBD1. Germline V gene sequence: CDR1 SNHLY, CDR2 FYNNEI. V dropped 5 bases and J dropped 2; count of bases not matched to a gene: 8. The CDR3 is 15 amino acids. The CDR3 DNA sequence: TGTGCCAGCAGTCTTGGGGCAGGGGGGAACTATGGCTACACCTTC. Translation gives CASSLGAGGNYGYTF.

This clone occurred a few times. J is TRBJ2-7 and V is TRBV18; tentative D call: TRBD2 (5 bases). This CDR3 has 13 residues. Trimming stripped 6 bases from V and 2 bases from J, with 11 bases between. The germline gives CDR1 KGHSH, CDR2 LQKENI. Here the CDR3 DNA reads TGTGCCAGCTCGTCCGGGATAGCCTACGAGCAGTACTTC. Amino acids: CASSSGIAYEQYF.

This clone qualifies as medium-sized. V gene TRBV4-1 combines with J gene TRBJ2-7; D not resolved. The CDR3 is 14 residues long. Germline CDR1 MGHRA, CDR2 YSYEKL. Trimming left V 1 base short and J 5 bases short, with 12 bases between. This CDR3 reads CASSQAVYTHEQYF. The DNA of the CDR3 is TGCGCCAGCAGCCAAGCCGTATACACCCACGAGCAGTACTTC.

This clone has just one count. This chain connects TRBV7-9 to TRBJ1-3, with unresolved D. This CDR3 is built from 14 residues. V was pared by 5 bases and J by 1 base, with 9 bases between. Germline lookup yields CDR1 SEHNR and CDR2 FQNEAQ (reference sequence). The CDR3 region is CASSPRGSGNTIYF. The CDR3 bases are TGTGCCAGCAGCCCGCGGGGTTCTGGAAACACCATATATTTT.

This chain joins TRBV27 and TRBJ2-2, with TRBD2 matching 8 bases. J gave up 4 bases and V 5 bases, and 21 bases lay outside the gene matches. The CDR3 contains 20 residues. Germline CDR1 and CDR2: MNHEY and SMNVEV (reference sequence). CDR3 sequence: CASSHGTVMIGRAITGELFF. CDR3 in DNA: TGTGCCAGCAGTCACGGGACGGTGATGATCGGGAGGGCAATCACCGGGGAGCTGTTTTTT.

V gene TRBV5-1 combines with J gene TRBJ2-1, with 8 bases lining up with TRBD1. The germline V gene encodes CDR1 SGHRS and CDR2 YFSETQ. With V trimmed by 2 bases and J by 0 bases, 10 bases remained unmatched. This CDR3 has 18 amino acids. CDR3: CASSFEPQGATSYNEQFF. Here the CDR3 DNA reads TGCGCCAGCAGCTTCGAACCTCAGGGGGCGACCTCCTACAATGAGCAGTTCTTC.

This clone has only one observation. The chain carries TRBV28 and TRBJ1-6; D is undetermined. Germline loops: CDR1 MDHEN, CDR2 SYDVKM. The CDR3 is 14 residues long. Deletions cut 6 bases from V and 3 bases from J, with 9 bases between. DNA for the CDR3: TGTGCCAGCAGCAGTGTGAACTATAATTCACCCCTCCACTTT. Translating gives CASSSVNYNSPLHF.

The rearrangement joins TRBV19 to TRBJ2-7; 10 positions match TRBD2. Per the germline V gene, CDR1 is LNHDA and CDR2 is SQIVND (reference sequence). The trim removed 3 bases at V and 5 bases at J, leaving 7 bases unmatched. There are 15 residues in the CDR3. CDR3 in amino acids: CASSILAGVSNEQYF. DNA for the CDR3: TGTGCCAGTAGTATTCTAGCGGGAGTTTCTAACGAGCAGTACTTC.

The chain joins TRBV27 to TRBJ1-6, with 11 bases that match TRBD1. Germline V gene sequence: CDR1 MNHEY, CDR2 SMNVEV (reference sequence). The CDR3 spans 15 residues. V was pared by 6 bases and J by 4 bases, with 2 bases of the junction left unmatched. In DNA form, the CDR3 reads TGTGCCAGCAGCGGACAGGGGGCTTATAATTCACCCCTCCACTTT. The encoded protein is CASSGQGAYNSPLHF.

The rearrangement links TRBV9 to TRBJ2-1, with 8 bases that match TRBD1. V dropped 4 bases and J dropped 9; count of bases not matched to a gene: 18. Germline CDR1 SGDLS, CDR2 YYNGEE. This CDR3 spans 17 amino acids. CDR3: CASSPGGWTGSLSEQFF. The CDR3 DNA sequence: TGTGCCAGCAGCCCCGGGGGATGGACAGGGAGTCTAAGTGAGCAGTTCTTC.

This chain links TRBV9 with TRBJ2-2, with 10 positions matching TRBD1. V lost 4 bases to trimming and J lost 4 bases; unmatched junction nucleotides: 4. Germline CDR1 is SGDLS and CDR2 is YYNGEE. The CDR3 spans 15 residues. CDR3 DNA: TGTGCCAGCAGCCCCCGGACAGGGGGCACCGGGGAGCTGTTTTTT. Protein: CASSPRTGGTGELFF. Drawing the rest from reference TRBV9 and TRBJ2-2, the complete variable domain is DSGVTQTPKHLITATGQRVTLRCSPRSGDLSVYWYQQSLDQGLQFLIQYYNGEERAKGNILERFSAQQFPDLHSELNLSSLELGDSALYFCASSPRTGGTGELFFGEGSRLTVL.

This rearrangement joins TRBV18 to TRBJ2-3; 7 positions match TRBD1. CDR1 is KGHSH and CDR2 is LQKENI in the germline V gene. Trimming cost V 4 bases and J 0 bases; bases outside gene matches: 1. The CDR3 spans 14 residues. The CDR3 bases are TGTGCCAGCTCACAGGGGGCTAGCACAGATACGCAGTATTTT. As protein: CASSQGASTDTQYF.

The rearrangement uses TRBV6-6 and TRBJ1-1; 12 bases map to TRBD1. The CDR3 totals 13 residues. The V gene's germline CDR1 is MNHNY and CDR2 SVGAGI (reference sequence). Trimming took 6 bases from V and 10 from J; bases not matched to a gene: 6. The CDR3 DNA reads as TGTGCCAGCAGCATCGGGACAGGGGGCGTAGCTTTCTTT. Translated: CASSIGTGGVAFF.

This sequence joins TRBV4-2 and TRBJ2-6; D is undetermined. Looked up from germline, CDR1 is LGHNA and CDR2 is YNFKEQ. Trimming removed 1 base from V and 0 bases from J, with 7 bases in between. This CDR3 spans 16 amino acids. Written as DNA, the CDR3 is TGTGCCAGCAGCCAAGGGCATTTCTCTGGGGCCAACGTCCTGACTTTC. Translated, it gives CASSQGHFSGANVLTF.

CDR3 sequence: CAWRGLAANEQFF. The CDR3 coding sequence is TGTGCCTGGAGGGGACTAGCGGCCAATGAGCAGTTCTTC. V gene TRBV30 combines with J gene TRBJ2-1, with 11 bases matching TRBD2. V was clipped by 3 bases and J by 6 bases; unmatched bases: 1. The CDR3 runs 13 residues. Germline-derived CDR1 and CDR2 are GTSNPN and SVGIG (reference sequence).

The CDR3 reads CASSITGFNEQYF. CDR3 sequence (DNA): TGTGCCAGTAGTATTACGGGGTTTAACGAGCAGTACTTC. V is TRBV19 and J is TRBJ2-7; weak D call: TRBD2 (5 bases). This CDR3 has 13 residues. V lost 3 bases to trimming and J lost 5 bases, with 11 bases between them. The germline V gene encodes CDR1 LNHDA and CDR2 SQIVND (reference sequence).

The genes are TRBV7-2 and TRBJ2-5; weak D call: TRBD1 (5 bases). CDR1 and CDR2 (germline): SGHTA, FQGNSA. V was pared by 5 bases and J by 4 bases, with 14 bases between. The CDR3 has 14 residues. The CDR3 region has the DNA TGTGCCAGCAGCGTCAGGGTTTTCCCAGAGACCCAGTACTTC. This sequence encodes CASSVRVFPETQYF.

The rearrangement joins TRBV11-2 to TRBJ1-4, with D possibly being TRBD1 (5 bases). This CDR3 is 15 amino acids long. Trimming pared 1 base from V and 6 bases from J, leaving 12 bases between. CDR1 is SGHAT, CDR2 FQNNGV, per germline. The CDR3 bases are TGTGCCAGCAGCTTAGGAGACAGAGACCATGAAAAACTGTTTTTT. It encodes CASSLGDRDHEKLFF.

The CDR3 sequence is CASSFPLAVYNEQFF. The CDR3 coding sequence is TGTGCCAGCAGTTTTCCACTAGCGGTATACAATGAGCAGTTCTTC. The chain combines TRBV28 with TRBJ2-1; TRBD2 matches 8 bases. J was trimmed by 4 bases and V by 3 bases; bases with no gene match: 5. The CDR3 runs 15 residues. Germline CDR1 and CDR2: MDHEN and SYDVKM.

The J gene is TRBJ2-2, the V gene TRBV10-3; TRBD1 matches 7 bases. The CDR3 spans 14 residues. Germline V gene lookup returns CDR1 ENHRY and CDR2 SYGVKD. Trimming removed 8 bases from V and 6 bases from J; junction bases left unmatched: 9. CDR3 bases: TGTGCCATCCGGAGGACAGGAGTGGCCGGGGAGCTGTTTTTT. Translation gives CAIRRTGVAGELFF.

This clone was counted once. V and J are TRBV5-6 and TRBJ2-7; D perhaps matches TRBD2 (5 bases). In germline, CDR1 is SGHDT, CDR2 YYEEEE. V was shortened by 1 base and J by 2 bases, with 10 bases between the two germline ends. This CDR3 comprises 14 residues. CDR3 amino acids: CASSLSPSTYEQYF. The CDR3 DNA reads TGTGCCAGCAGCTTGAGCCCTAGCACCTACGAGCAGTACTTC.

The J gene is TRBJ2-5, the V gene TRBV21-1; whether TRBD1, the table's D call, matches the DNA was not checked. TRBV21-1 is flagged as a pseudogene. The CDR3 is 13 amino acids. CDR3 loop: CASSRQEQETQYF. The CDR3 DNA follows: TGTGCCAGCAGCAGACAGGAGCAAGAGACCCAGTACTTC.

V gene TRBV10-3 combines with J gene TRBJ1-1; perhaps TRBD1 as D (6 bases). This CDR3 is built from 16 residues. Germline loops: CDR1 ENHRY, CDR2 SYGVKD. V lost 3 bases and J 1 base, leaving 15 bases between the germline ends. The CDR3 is CAISERAGTPNTEAFF. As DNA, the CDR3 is TGTGCCATCAGTGAAAGGGCCGGGACACCGAACACTGAAGCTTTCTTT.

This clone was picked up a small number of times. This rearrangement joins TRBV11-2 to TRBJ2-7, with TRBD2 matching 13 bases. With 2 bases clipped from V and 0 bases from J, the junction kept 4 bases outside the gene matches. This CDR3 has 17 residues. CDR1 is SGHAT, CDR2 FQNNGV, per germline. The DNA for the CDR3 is TGTGCCAGCAGCTTAACACTAGCGGGAGGGAACTCCTACGAGCAGTACTTC. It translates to CASSLTLAGGNSYEQYF.

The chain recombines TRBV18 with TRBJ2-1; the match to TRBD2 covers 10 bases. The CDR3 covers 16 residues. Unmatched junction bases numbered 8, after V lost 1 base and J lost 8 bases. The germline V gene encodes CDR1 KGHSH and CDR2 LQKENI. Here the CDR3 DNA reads TGTGCCAGCTCACCACTGGAGTTAGCGGGAGGTCATGAGCAGTTCTTC. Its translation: CASSPLELAGGHEQFF. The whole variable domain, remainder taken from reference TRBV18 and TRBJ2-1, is NAGVMQNPRHLVRRRGQEARLRCSPMKGHSHVYWYRQLPEEGLKFMVYLQKENIIDESGMPKERFSAEFPKEGPSILRIQQVVRGDSAAYFCASSPLELAGGHEQFFGPGTRLTVL.

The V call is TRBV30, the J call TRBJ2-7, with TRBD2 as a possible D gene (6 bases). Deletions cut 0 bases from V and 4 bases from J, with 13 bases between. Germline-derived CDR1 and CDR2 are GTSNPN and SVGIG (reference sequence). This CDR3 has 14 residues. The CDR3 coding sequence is TGTGCCTGGAGTGTGAGTGGCGGGGCGTACGAGCAGTACTTC. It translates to CAWSVSGGAYEQYF.

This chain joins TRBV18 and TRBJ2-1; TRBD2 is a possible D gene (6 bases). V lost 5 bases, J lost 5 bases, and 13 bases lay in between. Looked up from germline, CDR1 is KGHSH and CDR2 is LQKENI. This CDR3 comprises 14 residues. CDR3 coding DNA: TGTGCCAGCTCAGAAGGGACTCTGAACAATGAGCAGTTCTTC. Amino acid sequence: CASSEGTLNNEQFF. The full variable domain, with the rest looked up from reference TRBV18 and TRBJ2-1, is NAGVMQNPRHLVRRRGQEARLRCSPMKGHSHVYWYRQLPEEGLKFMVYLQKENIIDESGMPKERFSAEFPKEGPSILRIQQVVRGDSAAYFCASSEGTLNNEQFFGPGTRLTVL.

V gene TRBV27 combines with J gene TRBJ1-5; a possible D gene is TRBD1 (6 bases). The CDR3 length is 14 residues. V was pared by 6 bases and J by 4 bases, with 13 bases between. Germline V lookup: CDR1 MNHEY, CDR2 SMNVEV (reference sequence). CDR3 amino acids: CASRLGAVNQPQHF. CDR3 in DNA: TGTGCCAGCAGACTGGGGGCGGTAAATCAGCCCCAGCATTTT.